This T cell receptor beta chain was sequenced for a study of cytomegalovirus exposure and HLA in healthy donors. Use of 60 Vbeta and 13 Jbeta primers characterized the PCR. Repertoires were generated with immunoSEQ multiplex PCR, while TCRdb's copy carries only in-frame clones and drops some. The repertoire holds about 170,000 clones, with roughly 78% as singletons. Germline V gene lookup returns CDR1 SGHDT and CDR2 YYEEEE. The CDR3 contains 17 residues. V lost 4 bases and J lost 2, with 20 bases in between. V usage is TRBV5-6 and J usage is TRBJ2-3; D might be TRBD1 (6 bases). This TCR was sampled from a man aged 35-49 years in good health and CMV-seropositive. The specimen sequenced was PBMCs. The CDR3 loop reads CASSQVGQTIDTDTQYF. The CDR3 DNA follows: TGTGCCAGCAGCCAAGTCGGACAGACCATAGACACAGATACGCAGTATTTT.